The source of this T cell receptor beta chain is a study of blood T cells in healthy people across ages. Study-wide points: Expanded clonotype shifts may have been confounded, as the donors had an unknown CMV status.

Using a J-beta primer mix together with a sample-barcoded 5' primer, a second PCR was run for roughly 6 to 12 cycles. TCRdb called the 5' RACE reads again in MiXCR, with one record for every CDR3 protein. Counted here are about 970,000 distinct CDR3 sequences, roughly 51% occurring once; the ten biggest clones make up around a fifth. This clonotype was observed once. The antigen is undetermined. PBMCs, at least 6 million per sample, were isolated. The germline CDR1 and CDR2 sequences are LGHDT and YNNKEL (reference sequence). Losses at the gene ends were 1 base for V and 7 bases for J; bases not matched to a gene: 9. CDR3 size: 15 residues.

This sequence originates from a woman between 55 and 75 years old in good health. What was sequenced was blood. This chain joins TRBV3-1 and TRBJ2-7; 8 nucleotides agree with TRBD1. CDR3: CASSQGRTGNNEQYF. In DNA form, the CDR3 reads TGTGCCAGCAGCCAAGGACGGACAGGGAACAATGAGCAGTACTTC.